This TCR beta chain comes out of a study of blood T cells in healthy people across ages. Combining a sample-barcoded 5' primer with a J-beta primer mix, a second PCR ran for about 6 to 12 cycles. TCRdb reanalysed the 5' RACE reads using MiXCR and keeps one entry per CDR3 protein. The data hold some 1.6 million distinct CDR3 sequences, with roughly 30% observed a single time. Per germline, CDR1 MNHNS and CDR2 SASEGT. CDR3 length equals 14 residues. The specimen was blood. This chain uses TRBV6-1 with TRBJ2-4; 9 positions match TRBD2. Judging by the DNA end, TRBJ2-7 fits better; the J call may be wrong. The receptor was isolated from a woman aged 25 to 39 in good health. CDR3 DNA: TGTGCCAGCAGTGTGCCAGCGGGAGGCTACGAGCAGTACTTC. It is translated as CASSVPAGGYEQYF.